The T cell receptor (beta chain) described here comes from a study of shared clonotypes between healthy human individuals. Study results and caveats: Generally, naive subsets (rather than memory subsets) showed larger estimated richness. In several donors, approximately 5% of naive CD4 clonotypes appeared in common.

Adult Caucasians living in Nashville, Tennessee made up all of the donors. Per the authors' pipeline: ImmunoSEQ output lacked quality scores and full-length reads, limiting matched filtering. Generated by immunoSEQ multiplex PCR, the TCRdb table keeps only in-frame clones and is missing some. That table furnishes V, J and clone size, whereas the DNA furnished D and trimming. Among approximately 1.5 million clones listed, around 98% were seen once. Remarks on this clone: Its specificity is not known.

CDR1 is SGHNT and CDR2 is YYREEE in the germline V gene (reference sequence). V was pared by 1 base and J by 10 bases, with 3 bases of the junction left unmatched. The CDR3 sequence is 14 residues long. The sequencing sample was made of naive CD4+ T cells sorted from blood. Subset defined: CD45RA+ positively selected. This chain uses TRBV5-4 with TRBJ2-1; 12 nucleotides line up with TRBD2. The origin of this receptor is a man in his thirties or forties in good health. The CDR3 DNA follows: TGTGCCAGCAGCTTGTATGGGACTAGCGGGGAGCAGTTCTTC. Translated: CASSLYGTSGEQFF.